This T cell receptor beta chain was captured by sequencing in a study of radiotherapy plus CTLA-4 blockade in lung cancer. This CDR3 has 15 amino acids. J gave up 2 bases and V 4 bases, and 5 bases lay outside the gene matches. Germline V gene data show CDR1 as KGHSH and CDR2 as LQKENI. Chemo-refractory metastatic non-small-cell lung cancer patients underwent focal radiation alongside CTLA-4 blockade with ipilimumab. TCRdb's copy holds only in-frame clones and misses some; the assay was immunoSEQ multiplex PCR. Among over 35,000 clones, approximately 77% were seen once, and the ten largest hold 2.6%.

V gene TRBV18 combines with J gene TRBJ2-3, with 8 bases fitting TRBD2. This material consisted of peripheral blood, taken from a patient treated with radiotherapy plus ipilimumab. This clonotype was sampled from a human donor with non-small cell lung cancer whose response to radiotherapy plus ipilimumab could not be evaluated. The CDR3 sequence is CASSLAGGPTDTQYF. The CDR3 DNA reads TGTGCCAGCTCACTGGCGGGAGGCCCCACAGATACGCAGTATTTT.